This passage covers 9 T cell receptor beta chains from one sample sequenced in a study of T-cell reconstitution after alpha-beta-depleted transplantation in children (TCRdb year 2016). The treatment or condition label, as the study defines it: allogeneic hematopoietic cell transplantation with graft depleted of TCRalphabeta T cells and CD19 B cells. The library came from PCR. Sequencing used an Illumina HiSeq 2500. To normalize quantification of the TCRbeta repertoire, the TCR libraries were built with molecular barcoding that relied on unique molecular identifiers. The raw public reads went through TCRdb reprocessing: fastp at Q25, MiXCR clone calling, in-frame beta chains kept. Rows are unified per CDR3 protein, each entry keeping the most common DNA and genes. The sample yields 200,000 to 250,000 distinct CDR3 sequences; roughly 10% were counted once. The ten largest clones add up to under 30% of the sample.

Sequences were derived from PBMCs, sampled before TCRalphabeta/CD19-depleted stem cell transplant. The receptor set was obtained from a child under two years old with acute myeloid leukemia, due to receive a stem cell transplant.

This clonotype was seen many times. J is TRBJ1-5 and V is TRBV28, with TRBD1 matching over 9 bases. The V gene's germline CDR1 is MDHEN and CDR2 SYDVKM. The CDR3 contains 12 residues. V lost 7 bases to trimming and J lost 6 bases; unmatched junction nucleotides: 1. CDR3 DNA: TGTGCCAGCAAGGGACAGGGTCAGCCCCAGCATTTT. Amino acid sequence: CASKGQGQPQHF.

The table lists this clonotype with many counts. The rearrangement uses TRBV20-1 and TRBJ2-3; 7 nucleotides line up with TRBD2. Germline CDR1 DFQATT, CDR2 SNEGSKA (reference sequence). This CDR3 is 15 amino acids long. With V trimmed by 6 bases and J by 0 bases, 9 bases remained unmatched. CDR3 amino acids: CSAPLRRGSTDTQYF. For the CDR3, the DNA is TGCAGTGCCCCCCTCAGGCGGGGGAGCACAGATACGCAGTATTTT.

The chain uses TRBV12-3 or TRBV12-4 and TRBJ2-3; maybe TRBD2 (6 bases). CDR3 length equals 15 residues. Trimming stripped 8 bases from V and 1 base from J, with 16 bases between. Written as DNA, the CDR3 is TGTGCCAGCGGCTTTGGCGGGGAAGGCACAGATACGCAGTATTTT. This gives the protein CASGFGGEGTDTQYF.

This clonotype was observed at least ten times. V and J are TRBV20-1 and TRBJ2-2; D could derive from TRBD1 or TRBD2 (5 bases each). Germline CDR1 DFQATT, CDR2 SNEGSKA (reference sequence). V gave up 2 bases and J gave up 1 base, with 11 bases separating them. The CDR3 is made up of 15 amino acids. CDR3 in amino acids: CSARPEGMNTGELFF. The DNA of the CDR3 is TGCAGTGCTAGACCTGAGGGGATGAACACCGGGGAGCTGTTTTTT.

The sample holds many counts of this clonotype. V gene TRBV18 combines with J gene TRBJ2-3; possibly TRBD2 for D (6 bases). This CDR3 has 15 amino acids. V gave up 4 bases and J gave up 7 bases, with 18 bases separating them. The germline V gene has CDR1 KGHSH and CDR2 LQKENI. The CDR3 here is CASSRQRETRNTQYF. The CDR3 nucleotides read TGTGCCAGCTCACGTCAACGGGAGACCCGGAATACGCAGTATTTT.

J is TRBJ2-7 and V is TRBV20-1; 9 bases match TRBD1. CDR3 size: 15 residues. The trim removed 8 bases at V and 2 bases at J, leaving 13 bases unmatched. In germline, CDR1 is DFQATT, CDR2 SNEGSKA (reference sequence). CDR3 sequence: CSTVRDRETTYEQYF. The CDR3 DNA sequence: TGCAGTACTGTGCGGGACAGGGAAACTACCTACGAGCAGTACTTC.

In this sample, this clonotype turned up many times. The chain uses TRBV20-1 and TRBJ1-2; a weak D match, TRBD1 (5 bases). Trimming stripped 3 bases from V and 6 bases from J, with 14 bases between. The CDR3 length is 13 residues. Germline loops: CDR1 DFQATT, CDR2 SNEGSKA (reference sequence). CDR3 region: CSARTARANGYTF. As DNA, the CDR3 is TGCAGTGCTAGGACAGCCCGGGCGAATGGCTACACCTTC.

This clonotype was counted at least ten times. The rearrangement joins TRBV5-1 to TRBJ2-7; TRBD2 agrees at 11 bases. The CDR3 length is 15 residues. The junction had 1 base not matched to a gene; V was cut back by 0 bases and J by 2 bases. Germline V gene data show CDR1 as SGHRS and CDR2 as YFSETQ. The CDR3 nucleotides read TGCGCCAGCAGCTTGGCTAGCGGGAGGCCCTACGAGCAGTACTTC. It translates to CASSLASGRPYEQYF.

This clonotype was counted at least ten times. The chain has TRBV7-9 and TRBJ1-1; D is unresolved. The CDR3 has 14 residues. Looked up from germline, CDR1 is SEHNR and CDR2 is FQNEAQ (reference sequence). The V gene lost 5 bases and the J gene lost 4 bases, with 14 bases spanning the gap. The DNA for the CDR3 is TGTGCCAGCAGCACTCATGGGAAGGTCACTGAAGCTTTCTTT. This translates into CASSTHGKVTEAFF. The whole variable domain, remainder taken from reference TRBV7-9 and TRBJ1-1, is DTGVSQNPRHKITKRGQNVTFRCDPISEHNRLYWYRQTLGQGPEFLTYFQNEAQLEKSRLLSDRFSAERPKGSFSTLEIQRTEQGDSAMYLCASSTHGKVTEAFFGQGTRLTVV.